These 6 T cell receptor beta chains were sequenced from one sample in a study of T cell repertoires in cytomegalovirus infection. TCRdb independently ran MiXCR on the reads; one entry per CDR3 protein. Of 200,000 to 300,000 distinct CDR3 sequences listed, less than 9.5% are singletons. Sequencing was performed on PBMCs. The receptors were gathered from a human donor in good health (CMV status not recorded). Some clones in this sample may be carry-over from other donors' samples.

This clonotype occurred many times. The chain recombines TRBV6-1 with TRBJ2-2; TRBD2 matches 11 bases. This CDR3 has 16 amino acids. The V segment lost 5 bases and the J segment 2 bases; nucleotides outside the gene matches: 4. Germline CDR1 and CDR2: MNHNS and SASEGT. The CDR3 protein is CASSFGTSGNTGELFF. CDR3 coding DNA: TGTGCCAGCAGTTTCGGGACTAGCGGCAACACCGGGGAGCTGTTTTTT.

This clonotype was counted ten times or more. This rearrangement joins TRBV7-8 to TRBJ1-5; weak D call: TRBD1 (5 bases). Germline loops: CDR1 SGHVS, CDR2 FQNEAQ. This CDR3 region has 17 residues. The V end lost 2 bases, the J end lost 2 bases, and 16 bases lay between the germline ends. The CDR3 here is CASSLKVIGGGNQPQHF. The CDR3, as DNA: TGTGCCAGCAGCTTAAAGGTCATTGGGGGAGGCAATCAGCCCCAGCATTTT.

At least ten counts were recorded for this clonotype. V is TRBV12-5 and J is TRBJ2-7, with D perhaps matching TRBD1 (6 bases). The V end lost 1 base, the J end lost 0 bases, and 7 bases lay between the germline ends. Germline V lookup: CDR1 LGHNT, CDR2 FRNRAP. This CDR3 is built from 14 residues. The CDR3 spells CASGLEQGSYEQYF. The CDR3, as DNA: TGTGCTAGTGGTTTGGAACAGGGCTCCTACGAGCAGTACTTC. The variable domain in full, with the rest retrieved from reference TRBV12-5 and TRBJ2-7, is DARVTQTPRHKVTEMGQEVTMRCQPILGHNTVFWYRQTMMQGLELLAYFRNRAPLDDSGMPKDRFSAEMPDATLATLKIQPSEPRDSAVYFCASGLEQGSYEQYFGPGTRLTVT.

This clonotype occurred a few times. The chain uses TRBV6-2 or TRBV6-3 and TRBJ2-2; maybe TRBD2 (6 bases). The CDR3 has 14 residues. The germline V gene encodes CDR1 MNHEY and CDR2 SVGEGT. Trimming removed 7 bases from V and 4 bases from J, with 13 bases in between. CDR3 amino acids: CASTFSGGTGELFF. The CDR3, as DNA: TGTGCCAGCACCTTCTCCGGGGGCACCGGGGAGCTGTTTTTT.

The V call is TRBV18, the J call TRBJ2-7, with D possibly TRBD1 on 7 matching bases. CDR1 and CDR2 from the germline V gene are KGHSH and LQKENI. CDR3 size: 14 residues. V gave up 3 bases and J gave up 2 bases, with 11 bases separating them. CDR3 DNA sequence: TGTGCCAGCTCACCTCAGGGGGGACCCTACGAGCAGTACTTC. Translation gives CASSPQGGPYEQYF.

At least ten counts were recorded for this clonotype. This sequence joins TRBV12-3 or TRBV12-4 and TRBJ2-7; D gene uncertain. CDR3 length equals 13 residues. The V and J ends lost 5 bases and 5 bases respectively, with 13 bases between them. CDR3 sequence: CASSPPGGDEQYF. The CDR3 nucleotides are TGTGCCAGCAGTCCCCCAGGTGGCGACGAGCAGTACTTC.